This passage covers 25 T cell receptor beta chains from one sample sequenced in a study of shared clonotypes between healthy human individuals. Produced via immunoSEQ multiplex PCR; TCRdb's table is partial and in-frame only. In the table there are about 1.1 million clones, 70% to 80% of which are singletons. Sequences were obtained from memory CD4+ T cells from PBMCs. As for subset: CD45RA-negative fraction. The receptors come from a man younger than 30 in good health. Some clones in this sample may be carry-over from other donors' samples.

The CDR3: CAWRETGVLTYEQYF. The CDR3 DNA follows: TGTGCCTGGAGGGAGACAGGGGTCTTAACCTACGAGCAGTACTTC. The gene calls are TRBV30 and TRBJ2-7; 8 nucleotides align to TRBD1. Germline-derived CDR1 and CDR2 are GTSNPN and SVGIG (reference sequence). J was trimmed by 2 bases and V by 3 bases; bases with no gene match: 9. The length of the CDR3 is 15 residues. The whole variable domain, remainder taken from reference TRBV30 and TRBJ2-7, is SQTIHQWPATLVQPVGSPLSLECTVEGTSNPNLYWYRQAAGRGLQLLFYSVGIGQISSEVPQNLSASRPQDRQFILSSKKLLLSDSGFYLCAWRETGVLTYEQYFGPGTRLTVT.

As DNA, the CDR3 is TGTGCCAGCTCTACAGGGCAACAGTTCACAGATACGCAGTATTTT. Translated: CASSTGQQFTDTQYF. The V gene is TRBV18, the J gene TRBJ2-3; a possible D gene is TRBD1 (6 bases). The CDR3 runs to 15 residues. Germline values: CDR1 KGHSH, CDR2 LQKENI. V was clipped by 6 bases and J by 2 bases, with 15 bases between them.

V usage is TRBV6-1 and J usage is TRBJ1-1, with D uncertain. The CDR3 totals 14 residues. V was cut by 5 bases and J by 1 base, with 11 bases left in between. Germline assignment: CDR1 MNHNS and CDR2 SASEGT. The CDR3 spells CASSPLEANTEAFF. In nucleotides, the CDR3 is TGTGCCAGCAGTCCGCTTGAAGCGAACACTGAAGCTTTCTTT.

The rearrangement links TRBV19 to TRBJ1-5; tentative D call: TRBD1 (6 bases). Trimming removed 11 bases at V and 2 bases at J, with 16 bases between. Per germline, CDR1 LNHDA and CDR2 SQIVND (reference sequence). The CDR3 runs 14 residues. CDR3 sequence (DNA): TGTGCCTCGAAAAGGGGGGACGGCAATCAGCCCCAGCATTTT. Amino acid sequence: CASKRGDGNQPQHF.

The genes are TRBV5-6 and TRBJ1-2; D remains unclear. Trimming pared 4 bases from V and 5 bases from J, leaving 18 bases between. CDR3 size: 15 residues. Germline CDR1 is SGHDT and CDR2 is YYEEEE. Written as DNA, the CDR3 is TGTGCCAGCAGCCCCACCACCGGGGTACTGTATGGCTACACCTTC. Translation gives CASSPTTGVLYGYTF. The whole variable domain, remainder taken from reference TRBV5-6 and TRBJ1-2, is DAGVTQSPTHLIKTRGQQVTLRCSPKSGHDTVSWYQQALGQGPQFIFQYYEEEERQRGNFPDRFSGHQFPNYSSELNVNALLLGDSALYLCASSPTTGVLYGYTFGSGTRLTVV.

The rearrangement links TRBV5-1 to TRBJ1-2; TRBD1 matches at 11 bases. In germline, CDR1 is SGHRS, CDR2 YFSETQ. The length of the CDR3 is 15 residues. After removal of 6 bases from V and 4 bases from J, the junction contained 8 bases not matched to a gene. CDR3 amino acids: CASKFGDRGTYGYTF. The CDR3 bases are TGCGCCAGCAAATTTGGGGACAGGGGGACCTATGGCTACACCTTC.

This clone has a single count. The chain uses TRBV5-6 and TRBJ2-1, with 7 bases identical to TRBD1. Trimming cost V 4 bases and J 5 bases; bases outside gene matches: 6. This CDR3 is built from 14 residues. CDR1 is SGHDT, CDR2 YYEEEE, per germline. The CDR3 sequence is CASSRPGTDNEQFF. The CDR3 nucleotides are TGTGCCAGCAGCCGGCCCGGGACAGACAATGAGCAGTTCTTC.

Only a few counts were recorded for this clone. The chain links TRBV14 to TRBJ2-5, with TRBD1 matching 9 bases. This CDR3 is built from 14 residues. V gave up 2 bases and J gave up 6 bases; unmatched junction bases: 4. Germline loops: CDR1 SGHDN, CDR2 FVKESK. CDR3: CASSQWTGVQTQYF. The CDR3 DNA reads TGTGCCAGCAGCCAATGGACAGGGGTACAGACCCAGTACTTC.

Of note for this clone: One base separates it from a far larger clone, so it is likely a read error. The rearrangement uses TRBV30 and TRBJ2-7; D gene ambiguous. There are 13 residues in the CDR3. Germline-derived CDR1 and CDR2 are GTSNPN and SVGIG (reference sequence). The chain's CDR3 is CAWSGLVSYVQYF. In DNA form, the CDR3 reads TGTGCCTGGAGTGGCCTAGTCTCCTACGTGCAGTACTTC.

This chain joins TRBV7-9 and TRBJ2-1; 7 nucleotides align to TRBD1. The CDR3 spans 16 residues. Germline CDR1 SEHNR, CDR2 FQNEAQ (reference sequence). V lost 3 bases to trimming and J lost 5 bases; unmatched junction nucleotides: 10. DNA of the CDR3: TGTGCCAGCAGCTTCCCCTCGGGACAGAGTGACAATGAGCAGTTCTTC. Encoded protein: CASSFPSGQSDNEQFF.

This clone turned up a few times. The chain joins TRBV2 to TRBJ2-7, with D maybe TRBD1 (6 bases). V dropped 9 bases and J dropped 5 bases, with 17 bases sitting between them. The CDR3 extends over 13 amino acids. Germline V gene lookup returns CDR1 SNHLY and CDR2 FYNNEI. Written as DNA, the CDR3 is TGTGCCAGTACGCCGGGACATCCCAACGAGCAGTACTTC. Amino acids: CASTPGHPNEQYF.

This chain uses TRBV10-1 with TRBJ2-4; D is ambiguous. Germline loops: CDR1 WNHNN, CDR2 SYGVQD (reference sequence). The germline V and J ends were trimmed by 3 bases and 7 bases, with 13 bases remaining between them. The CDR3 runs 14 residues. CDR3 nucleotide sequence: TGCGCCAGCAGTGACCCAATGGTGGGCAACATTCAGTACTTC. Translated: CASSDPMVGNIQYF.

Of note for this clone: This likely traces to a read error, being one base from a far larger clone. This sample also contains other DNA sequences that code for the same CDR3. J is TRBJ1-4 and V is TRBV4-2; tentatively, D is TRBD1 (6 bases). The CDR3 covers 16 residues. The germline CDR1 and CDR2 sequences are LGHNA and YNFKEQ. The CDR3 bases are TGTGCCAGCAGCCAAGTACAGGGAACAACTAATGAAAAGCTGTTTTTT. Protein: CASSQVQGTTNEKLFF.

The chain carries TRBV19 and TRBJ1-2; no reliable D call. Looked up from germline, CDR1 is LNHDA and CDR2 is SQIVND (reference sequence). The germline V and J ends were trimmed by 9 bases and 2 bases, with 10 bases remaining between them. The CDR3 spans 12 residues. For the CDR3, the DNA is TGTGCCAGCCGGCGGCAAAACTATGGCTACACCTTC. The encoded protein is CASRRQNYGYTF.

This clone was found once. This chain links TRBV19 with TRBJ1-1, with 8 bases identical to TRBD1. This CDR3 region has 13 residues. CDR1 and CDR2 from the germline V gene are LNHDA and SQIVND (reference sequence). The junction had 7 bases not matched to a gene; V was cut back by 5 bases and J by 8 bases. The DNA of the CDR3 is TGTGCCAGTAGTTGGGACAGGTCGGGGGAAGCTTTCTTT. Its translation: CASSWDRSGEAFF.

With respect to this clone: Other DNA sequences from this sample encode an identical CDR3 as well. J is TRBJ1-1 and V is TRBV30; D call uncertain. The CDR3 consists of 13 residues. V lost 0 bases and J 4 bases, leaving 9 bases between the germline ends. Germline V lookup: CDR1 GTSNPN, CDR2 SVGIG (reference sequence). Here the CDR3 DNA reads TGTGCCTGGAGTGTACTTGGTGGCACTGAAGCTTTCTTT. Its protein product is CAWSVLGGTEAFF.

The V call is TRBV5-8, the J call TRBJ2-2, with unresolved D. CDR1 SGHTS and CDR2 YDEGEE come from the germline V gene. Trimming cost V 4 bases and J 1 base, with 8 bases left between them. The CDR3 consists of 14 residues. The CDR3 spells CASSRTLNTGELFF. The CDR3 coding sequence is TGTGCCAGCAGCCGGACCCTGAACACCGGGGAGCTGTTTTTT.

The chain recombines TRBV28 with TRBJ1-1; D remains ambiguous. Trimming took off 7 bases at V and 7 bases at J, with 10 bases between the two ends. This CDR3 has 11 residues. Germline V gene sequence: CDR1 MDHEN, CDR2 SYDVKM. The CDR3 nucleotides are TGTGCCAGCACCGTAGGCTTTGAAGCTTTCTTT. It specifies CASTVGFEAFF.

The sample holds one count of this clone. V gene TRBV9 combines with J gene TRBJ2-5; possibly TRBD2 for D (6 bases). Germline lookup yields CDR1 SGDLS and CDR2 YYNGEE. CDR3 length: 14 residues. V lost 5 bases to trimming and J lost 7 bases, with 18 bases between them. CDR3 in amino acids: CASREGGSLGTQYF. The DNA for the CDR3 is TGTGCCAGCAGGGAGGGAGGCTCGTTGGGGACCCAGTACTTC.

This rearrangement joins TRBV6-1 to TRBJ1-3, with D unclear. Germline V gives CDR1 MNHNS, CDR2 SASEGT. Between the trimmed V and J ends, which lost 2 bases and 4 bases, there was a span of 6 bases. The CDR3 consists of 13 residues. The CDR3 nucleotides read TGTGCCAGCAGTGAATTCCCAGGAAACACCATATATTTT. It yields the protein CASSEFPGNTIYF.

This clone was recorded only once. The CDR3 here is CAWSPQRGGYQPQHF. DNA of the CDR3: TGTGCCTGGAGCCCCCAGCGGGGGGGGTATCAGCCCCAGCATTTT. The rearrangement uses TRBV30 and TRBJ1-5, with D perhaps TRBD1 (5 bases). V lost 3 bases and J lost 5, with 17 bases in between. CDR1 and CDR2 (germline): GTSNPN, SVGIG (reference sequence). The CDR3 has 15 residues.

The table lists this clone with a few counts. The identical CDR3 is also encoded by other nucleotide sequences in the sample. CDR3 sequence (DNA): TGTGCCAGCAGCTTACGGCGGGATGGTTACGAGCAGTACTTC. It specifies CASSLRRDGYEQYF. V and J are TRBV7-2 and TRBJ2-7; D possibly corresponds to TRBD2 (6 bases). Trimming left V 2 bases short and J 4 bases short, with 12 bases between. Germline assignment: CDR1 SGHTA and CDR2 FQGNSA. The CDR3 is made up of 14 amino acids.

A word on this clone: Distinct nucleotide sequences in the sample also encode this CDR3. The chain combines TRBV28 with TRBJ2-6, with no clear D. The CDR3 sequence is 15 residues long. CDR1 is MDHEN and CDR2 is SYDVKM in the germline V gene. Trimming cost V 3 bases and J 1 base, with 7 bases left between them. CDR3 sequence: CASSFTGSGANVLTF. The DNA of the CDR3 is TGTGCCAGCAGTTTCACCGGGTCTGGGGCCAACGTCCTGACTTTC.

For this clone: A much larger clone is a single base away; this may be a read error. Within the sample, other DNA sequences also encode this same CDR3. This rearrangement joins TRBV28 to TRBJ2-3; a weak D match, TRBD2 (5 bases). Per germline, CDR1 MDHEN and CDR2 SYDVKM. CDR3 size: 13 residues. CDR3 in DNA: TGTGCCAGTAGTTTACGGAGGTCAGATACGCAGTATTTT. Its protein is CASSLRRSDTQYF.

The V and J genes are TRBV7-9 and TRBJ1-3; no clear D gene. CDR1 and CDR2 (germline): SEHNR, FQNEAQ (reference sequence). Trimming took off 4 bases at V and 4 bases at J, with 8 bases between the two ends. This CDR3 spans 13 amino acids. The DNA of the CDR3 is TGTGCCAGCAGCTCCTCTGGCGGAAACACCATATATTTT. Translation: CASSSSGGNTIYF.